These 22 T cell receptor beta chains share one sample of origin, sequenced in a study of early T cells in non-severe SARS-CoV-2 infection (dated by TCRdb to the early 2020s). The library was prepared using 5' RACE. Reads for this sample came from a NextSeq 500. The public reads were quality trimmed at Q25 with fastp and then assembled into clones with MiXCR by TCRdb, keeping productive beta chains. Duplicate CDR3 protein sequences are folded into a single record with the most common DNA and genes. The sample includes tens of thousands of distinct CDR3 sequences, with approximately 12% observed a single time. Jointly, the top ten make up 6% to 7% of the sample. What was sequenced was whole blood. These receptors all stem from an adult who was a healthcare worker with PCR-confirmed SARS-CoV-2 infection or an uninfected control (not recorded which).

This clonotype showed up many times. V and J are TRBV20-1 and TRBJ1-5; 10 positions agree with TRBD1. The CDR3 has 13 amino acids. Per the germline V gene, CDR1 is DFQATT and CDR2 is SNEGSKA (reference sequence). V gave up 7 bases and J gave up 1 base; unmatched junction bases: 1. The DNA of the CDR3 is TGCAGTGTGGGACAGGGGAGCAATCAGCCCCAGCATTTT. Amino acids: CSVGQGSNQPQHF.

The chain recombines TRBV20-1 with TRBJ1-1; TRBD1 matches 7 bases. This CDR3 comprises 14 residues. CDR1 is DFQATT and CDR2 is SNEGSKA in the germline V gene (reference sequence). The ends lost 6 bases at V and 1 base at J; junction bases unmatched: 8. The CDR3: CSARGGAENTEAFF. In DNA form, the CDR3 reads TGCAGTGCCAGGGGGGGGGCAGAGAACACTGAAGCTTTCTTT.

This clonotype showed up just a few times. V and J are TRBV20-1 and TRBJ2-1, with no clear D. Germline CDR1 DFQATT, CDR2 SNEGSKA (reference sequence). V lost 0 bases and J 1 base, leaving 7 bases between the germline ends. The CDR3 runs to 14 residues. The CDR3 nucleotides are TGCAGTGCTAGAGATACCAGGTCCTACAATGAGCAGTTCTTC. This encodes CSARDTRSYNEQFF.

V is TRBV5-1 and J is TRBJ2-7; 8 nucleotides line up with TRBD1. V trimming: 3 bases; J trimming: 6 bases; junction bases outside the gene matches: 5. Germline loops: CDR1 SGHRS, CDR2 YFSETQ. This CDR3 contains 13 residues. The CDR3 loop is CASSSQGGSEQYF. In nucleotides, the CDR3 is TGCGCCAGCAGCTCACAGGGGGGCAGCGAGCAGTACTTC. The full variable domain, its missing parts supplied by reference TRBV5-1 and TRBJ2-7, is KAGVTQTPRYLIKTRGQQVTLSCSPISGHRSVSWYQQTPGQGLQFLFEYFSETQRNKGNFPGRFSGRQFSNSRSEMNVSTLELGDSALYLCASSSQGGSEQYFGPGTRLTVT.

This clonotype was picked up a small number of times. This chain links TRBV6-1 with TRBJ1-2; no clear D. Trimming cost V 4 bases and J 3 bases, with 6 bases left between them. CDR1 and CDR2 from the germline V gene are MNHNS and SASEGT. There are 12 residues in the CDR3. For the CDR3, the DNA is TGTGCCAGCAGTGCGGCAGACTATGGCTACACCTTC. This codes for CASSAADYGYTF.

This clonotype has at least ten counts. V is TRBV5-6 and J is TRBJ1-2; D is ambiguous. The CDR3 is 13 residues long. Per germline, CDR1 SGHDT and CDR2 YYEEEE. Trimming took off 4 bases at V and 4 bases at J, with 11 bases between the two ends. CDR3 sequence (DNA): TGTGCCAGCAGCCGTCCACTAGGCTATGGCTACACCTTC. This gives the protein CASSRPLGYGYTF.

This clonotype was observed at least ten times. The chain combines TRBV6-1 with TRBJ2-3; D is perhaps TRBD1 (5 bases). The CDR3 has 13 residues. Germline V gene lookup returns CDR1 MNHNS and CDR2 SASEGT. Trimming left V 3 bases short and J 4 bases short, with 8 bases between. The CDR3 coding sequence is TGTGCCAGCAGTGAGACAGCGCCAGATACGCAGTATTTT. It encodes CASSETAPDTQYF.

The CDR3 bases are TGCAGTGCTCGCCGGAGGAGTGGCGAGCAGTACTTC. It encodes CSARRRSGEQYF. This sequence joins TRBV20-1 and TRBJ2-7; weak D call: TRBD2 (5 bases). CDR3 length equals 12 residues. V shed 5 bases and J shed 6 bases, with 14 bases lying between them. In germline, CDR1 is DFQATT, CDR2 SNEGSKA (reference sequence).

The CDR3 reads CASSYLTGEDTQYF. The CDR3 DNA sequence: TGTGCCAGCAGCTACCTGACAGGGGAAGATACGCAGTATTTT. J is TRBJ2-3 and V is TRBV7-2, with 8 bases fitting TRBD1. This CDR3 has 14 amino acids. Germline lookup yields CDR1 SGHTA and CDR2 FQGNSA. V shed 4 bases, J shed 5 bases, and the junction held 5 bases outside the gene matches.

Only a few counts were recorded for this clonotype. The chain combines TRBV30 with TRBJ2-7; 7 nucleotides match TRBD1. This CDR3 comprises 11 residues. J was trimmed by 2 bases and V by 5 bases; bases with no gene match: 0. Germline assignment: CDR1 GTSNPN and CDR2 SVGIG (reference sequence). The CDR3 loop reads CAWGTAYEQYF. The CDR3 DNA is TGTGCCTGGGGGACAGCCTACGAGCAGTACTTC.

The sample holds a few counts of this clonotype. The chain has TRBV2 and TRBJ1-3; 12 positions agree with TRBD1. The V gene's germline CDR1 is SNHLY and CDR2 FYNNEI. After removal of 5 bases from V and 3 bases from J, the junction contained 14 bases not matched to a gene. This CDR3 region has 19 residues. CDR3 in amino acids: CASSHPSGTGGLSGNTIYF. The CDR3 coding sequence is TGTGCCAGCAGTCATCCCTCCGGGACAGGGGGCTTAAGTGGAAACACCATATATTTT. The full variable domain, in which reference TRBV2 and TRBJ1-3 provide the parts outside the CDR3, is EPEVTQTPSHQVTQMGQEVILRCVPISNHLYFYWYRQILGQKVEFLVSFYNNEISEKSEIFDDQFSVERPDGSNFTLKIRSTKLEDSAMYFCASSHPSGTGGLSGNTIYFGEGSWLTVV.

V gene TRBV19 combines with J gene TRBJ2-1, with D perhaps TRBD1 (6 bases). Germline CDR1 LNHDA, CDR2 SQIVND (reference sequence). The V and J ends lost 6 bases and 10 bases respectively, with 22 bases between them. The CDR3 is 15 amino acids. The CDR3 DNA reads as TGTGCCAGTAGACCGGGACAAAAGATTTTTTGGGAGCAGTTCTTC. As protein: CASRPGQKIFWEQFF.

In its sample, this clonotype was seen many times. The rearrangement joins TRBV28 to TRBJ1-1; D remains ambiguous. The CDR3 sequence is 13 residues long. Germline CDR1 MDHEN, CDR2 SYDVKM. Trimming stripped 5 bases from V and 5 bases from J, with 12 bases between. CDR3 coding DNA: TGTGCCAGCAGTGAGACCGGGAGGACTGAAGCTTTCTTT. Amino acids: CASSETGRTEAFF.

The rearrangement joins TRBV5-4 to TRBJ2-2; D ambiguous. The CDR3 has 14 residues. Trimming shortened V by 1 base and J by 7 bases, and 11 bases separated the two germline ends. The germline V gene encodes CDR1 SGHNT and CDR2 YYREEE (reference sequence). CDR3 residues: CASSLFLEGGELFF. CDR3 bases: TGTGCCAGCAGCTTGTTCCTAGAAGGCGGGGAGCTGTTTTTT.

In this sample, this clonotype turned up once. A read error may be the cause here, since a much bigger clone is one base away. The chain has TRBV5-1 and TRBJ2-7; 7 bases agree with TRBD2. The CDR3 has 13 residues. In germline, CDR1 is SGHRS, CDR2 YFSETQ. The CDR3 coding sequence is TGCGTCAGCGCGGGGGTAAACTCCTACGAGCAGTACTTC. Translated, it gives CVSAGVNSYEQYF.

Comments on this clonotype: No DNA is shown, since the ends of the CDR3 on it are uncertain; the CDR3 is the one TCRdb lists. The CDR3 spells CASILEGGTEAFF. The chain employs TRBV7-9 and TRBJ1-1. From its first to its last residue, the CDR3 has 13 amino acids. Germline V CDR1 and CDR2: SEHNR, FQNEAQ (reference sequence).

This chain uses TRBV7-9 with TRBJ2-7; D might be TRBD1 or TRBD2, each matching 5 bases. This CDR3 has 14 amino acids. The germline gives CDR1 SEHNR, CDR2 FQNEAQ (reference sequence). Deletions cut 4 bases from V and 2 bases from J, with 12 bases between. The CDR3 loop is CASSSPGRTYEQYF. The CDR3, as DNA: TGTGCCAGCAGCTCACCGGGACGGACCTACGAGCAGTACTTC.

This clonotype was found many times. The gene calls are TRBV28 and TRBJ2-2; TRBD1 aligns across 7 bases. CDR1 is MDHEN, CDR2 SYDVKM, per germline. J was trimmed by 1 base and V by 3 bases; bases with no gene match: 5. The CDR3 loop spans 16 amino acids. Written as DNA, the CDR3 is TGTGCCAGCAGTTTCGTAAGGACAGGGAACACCGGGGAGCTGTTTTTT. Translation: CASSFVRTGNTGELFF. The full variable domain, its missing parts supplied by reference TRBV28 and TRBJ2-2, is DVKVTQSSRYLVKRTGEKVFLECVQDMDHENMFWYRQDPGLGLRLIYFSYDVKMKEKGDIPEGYSVSREKKERFSLILESASTNQTSMYLCASSFVRTGNTGELFFGEGSRLTVL.

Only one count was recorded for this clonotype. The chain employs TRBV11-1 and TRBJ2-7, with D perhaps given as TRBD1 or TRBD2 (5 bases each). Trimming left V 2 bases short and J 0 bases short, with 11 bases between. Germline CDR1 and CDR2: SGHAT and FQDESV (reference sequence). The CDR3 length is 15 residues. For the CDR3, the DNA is TGTGCCAGCAGCTTACTATCAGGGACCTCCTACGAGCAGTACTTC. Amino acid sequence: CASSLLSGTSYEQYF. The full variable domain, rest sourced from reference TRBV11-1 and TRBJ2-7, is EAEVAQSPRYKITEKSQAVAFWCDPISGHATLYWYRQILGQGPELLVQFQDESVVDDSQLPKDRFSAERLKGVDSTLKIQPAELGDSAMYLCASSLLSGTSYEQYFGPGTRLTVT.

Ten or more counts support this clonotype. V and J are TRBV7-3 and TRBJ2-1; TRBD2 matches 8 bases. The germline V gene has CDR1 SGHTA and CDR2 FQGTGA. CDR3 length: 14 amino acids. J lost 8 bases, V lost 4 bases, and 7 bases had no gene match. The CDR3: CASSSGLATDEQFF. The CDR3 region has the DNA TGTGCCAGCAGCTCCGGACTAGCTACCGATGAGCAGTTCTTC.

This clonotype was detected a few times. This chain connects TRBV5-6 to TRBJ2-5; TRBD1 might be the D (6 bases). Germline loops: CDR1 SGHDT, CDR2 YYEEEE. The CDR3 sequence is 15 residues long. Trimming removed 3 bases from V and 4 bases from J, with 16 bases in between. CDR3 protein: CASSSALTGSETQYF. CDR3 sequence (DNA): TGTGCCAGCAGCTCCGCCCTTACAGGGTCAGAGACCCAGTACTTC. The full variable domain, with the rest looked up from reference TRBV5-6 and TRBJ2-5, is DAGVTQSPTHLIKTRGQQVTLRCSPKSGHDTVSWYQQALGQGPQFIFQYYEEEERQRGNFPDRFSGHQFPNYSSELNVNALLLGDSALYLCASSSALTGSETQYFGPGTRLLVL.

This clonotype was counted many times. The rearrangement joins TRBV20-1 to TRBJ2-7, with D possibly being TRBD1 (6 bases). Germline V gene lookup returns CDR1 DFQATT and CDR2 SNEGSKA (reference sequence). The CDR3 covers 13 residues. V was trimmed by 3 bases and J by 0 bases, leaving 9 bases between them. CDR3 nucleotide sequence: TGCAGTGCTAGGCCGGGACACTCCTACGAGCAGTACTTC. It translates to CSARPGHSYEQYF.